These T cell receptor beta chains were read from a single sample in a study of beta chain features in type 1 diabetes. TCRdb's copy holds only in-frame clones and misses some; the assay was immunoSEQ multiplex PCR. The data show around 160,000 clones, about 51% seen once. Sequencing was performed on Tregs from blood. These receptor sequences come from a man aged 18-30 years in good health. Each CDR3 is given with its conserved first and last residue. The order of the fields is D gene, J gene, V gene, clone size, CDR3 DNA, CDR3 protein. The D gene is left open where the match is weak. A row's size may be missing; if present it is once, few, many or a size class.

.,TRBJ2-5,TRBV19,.,TGTGCCAGTAGTAAGGCAAACCCCGGGGAGACCCAGTACTTC,CASSKANPGETQYF
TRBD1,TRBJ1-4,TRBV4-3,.,TGCGCCAGCAGCCAAGATAGGCCAGGGGGCGCCGGTACTAATGAAAAACTGTTTTTT,CASSQDRPGGAGTNEKLFF
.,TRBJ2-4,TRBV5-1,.,TGCGCCAGCAGCTTGGAAGAGCCAAACATTCAGTACTTC,CASSLEEPNIQYF
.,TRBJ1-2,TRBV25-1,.,TGTGCCTACAGAACGGGGAGAGGCTACACCTTC,CAYRTGRGYTF
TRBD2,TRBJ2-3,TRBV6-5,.,TGTGCCAGCAGTTACTCACCTAGCGGGAGAACAGATACGCAGTATTTT,CASSYSPSGRTDTQYF
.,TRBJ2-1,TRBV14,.,TGTGCCAGCAGCCTAGCGGCTTCCTACAATGAGCAGTTCTTC,CASSLAASYNEQFF
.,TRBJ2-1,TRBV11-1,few,TGTGCCAGCAGCCTCAGCGGCCATAGGAATGAGCAGTTCTTC,CASSLSGHRNEQFF
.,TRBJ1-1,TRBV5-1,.,TGCGCCAGCAGCCTGAGGAGGCTGGGCACTGAAGCTTTCTTT,CASSLRRLGTEAFF
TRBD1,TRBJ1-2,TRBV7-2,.,TGTGCCAGCAGCTGGGGACAGGGCAACTATGGCTACACCTTC,CASSWGQGNYGYTF
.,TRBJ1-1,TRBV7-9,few,TGTGCCAGCAGCTCTAGCCTAAGCGGGAACACTGAAGCTTTCTTT,CASSSSLSGNTEAFF
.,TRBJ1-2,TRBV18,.,TGTGCCAGCTCCGAGCCAGCAGGTCATCCAAACTATGGCTACACCTTC,CASSEPAGHPNYGYTF
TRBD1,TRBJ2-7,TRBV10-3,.,TGTGCCACCCGGACAGGGGCTTTTTCTCGCTACGAGCAGTACTTC,CATRTGAFSRYEQYF
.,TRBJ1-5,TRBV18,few,TGTGCCAGCTCACCAACCGGGGGAAATCAGCCCCAGCATTTT,CASSPTGGNQPQHF
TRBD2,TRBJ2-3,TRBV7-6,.,TGTGCCAGCAGCTTAGTTGCGGCTAGCGGGGGGTTGAGTACGCAGTATTTT,CASSLVAASGGLSTQYF
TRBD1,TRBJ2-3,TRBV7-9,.,TGTGCCACCCGAGGGGACAGGGGGTCAGATACGCAGTATTTT,CATRGDRGSDTQYF
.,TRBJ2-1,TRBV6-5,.,TGTGCCAGCAGTTACTCGAGAGAATCCCAGTTCTTC,CASSYSRESQFF
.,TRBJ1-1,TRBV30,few,TGTGCCCACAGGCCCCGAGGCTGGAACACTGAAGCTTTCTTT,CAHRPRGWNTEAFF
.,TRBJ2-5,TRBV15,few,TGTGCCACCAGCACCCAGGGGATGGTCGGTGAGACCCAGTACTTC,CATSTQGMVGETQYF
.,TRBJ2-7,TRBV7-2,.,TGTGCCAGCAGCTTCAGCCGGGGTCTCAACGAGCAGTACTTC,CASSFSRGLNEQYF
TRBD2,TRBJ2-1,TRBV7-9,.,TGTGCCAGCAGCCACCGGATTACTAGCGGGAGGGCCTCCGAGCAGTTCTTC,CASSHRITSGRASEQFF
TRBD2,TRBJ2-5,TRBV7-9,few,TGTGCCAGCAGCTTAGCGAGACTAGCGGGACCAGGGTCGCAAGAGACCCAGTACTTC,CASSLARLAGPGSQETQYF
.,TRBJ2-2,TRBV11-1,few,TGTGCCAGCAGCTTAGAACTATCGAACACCGGGGAGCTGTTTTTT,CASSLELSNTGELFF
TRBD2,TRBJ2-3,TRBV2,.,TGTGCCAGCTTACTAGCGGGAGTATCAGATACGCAGTATTTT,CASLLAGVSDTQYF
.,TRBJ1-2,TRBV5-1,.,TGCGCCAGCAGCAAGGGGGACCGACATAACTATGGCTACACCTTC,CASSKGDRHNYGYTF
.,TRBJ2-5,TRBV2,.,TGTGCCAGCACCGCACAGATACAAGAGACCCAGTACTTC,CASTAQIQETQYF
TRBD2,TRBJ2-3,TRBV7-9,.,TGTGCCAGCAGCTTTAGCGGGGGGGAAGATACGCAGTATTTT,CASSFSGGEDTQYF